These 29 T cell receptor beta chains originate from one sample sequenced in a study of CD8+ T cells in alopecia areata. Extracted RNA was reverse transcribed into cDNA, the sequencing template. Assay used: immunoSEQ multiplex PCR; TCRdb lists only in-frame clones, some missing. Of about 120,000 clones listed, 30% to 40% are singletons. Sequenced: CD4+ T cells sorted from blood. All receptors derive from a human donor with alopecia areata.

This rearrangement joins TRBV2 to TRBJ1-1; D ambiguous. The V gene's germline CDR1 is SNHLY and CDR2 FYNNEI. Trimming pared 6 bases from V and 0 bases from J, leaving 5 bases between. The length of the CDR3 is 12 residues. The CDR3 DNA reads TGTGCCAGCAGAAGGGTGAACACTGAAGCTTTCTTT. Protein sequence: CASRRVNTEAFF.

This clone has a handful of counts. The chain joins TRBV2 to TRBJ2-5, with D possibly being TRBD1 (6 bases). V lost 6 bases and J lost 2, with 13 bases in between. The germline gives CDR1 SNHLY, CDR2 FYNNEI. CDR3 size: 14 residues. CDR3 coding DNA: TGTGCCAGCAGCCTCCGGGACACTCAAGAGACCCAGTACTTC. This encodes CASSLRDTQETQYF.

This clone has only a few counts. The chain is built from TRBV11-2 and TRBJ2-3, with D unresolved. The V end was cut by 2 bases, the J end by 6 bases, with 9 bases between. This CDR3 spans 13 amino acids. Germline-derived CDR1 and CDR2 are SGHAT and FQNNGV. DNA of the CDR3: TGTGCCAGCAGCTTAATTGATCTGGATACGCAGTATTTT. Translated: CASSLIDLDTQYF.

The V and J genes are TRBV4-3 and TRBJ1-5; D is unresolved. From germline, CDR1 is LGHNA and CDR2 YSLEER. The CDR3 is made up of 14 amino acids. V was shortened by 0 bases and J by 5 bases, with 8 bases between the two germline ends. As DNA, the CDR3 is TGCGCCAGCAGCCAAGATGGGTCGCATCAGCCCCAGCATTTT. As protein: CASSQDGSHQPQHF.

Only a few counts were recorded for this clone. CDR3 nucleotides: TGCAGCGTGTACAATTCACAGGGGGCGCGGGGCTACACCTTC. It codes for CSVYNSQGARGYTF. The V and J genes are TRBV29-1 and TRBJ1-2, with 9 positions matching TRBD1. V shed 6 bases, J shed 8 bases, and the junction held 13 bases outside the gene matches. Germline loops: CDR1 SQVTM, CDR2 ANQGSEA. The length of the CDR3 is 14 residues. Full variable domain (remainder filled in from reference TRBV29-1 and TRBJ1-2): SAVISQKPSRDICQRGTSLTIQCQVDSQVTMMFWYRQQPGQSLTLIATANQGSEATYESGFVIDKFPISRPNLTFSTLTVSNMSPEDSSIYLCSVYNSQGARGYTFGSGTRLTVV.

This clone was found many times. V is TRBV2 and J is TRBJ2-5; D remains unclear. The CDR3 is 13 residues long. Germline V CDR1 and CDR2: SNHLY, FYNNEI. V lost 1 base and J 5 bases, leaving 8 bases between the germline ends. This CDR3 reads CASSEGPWETQYF. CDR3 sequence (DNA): TGTGCCAGCAGTGAAGGGCCTTGGGAGACCCAGTACTTC.

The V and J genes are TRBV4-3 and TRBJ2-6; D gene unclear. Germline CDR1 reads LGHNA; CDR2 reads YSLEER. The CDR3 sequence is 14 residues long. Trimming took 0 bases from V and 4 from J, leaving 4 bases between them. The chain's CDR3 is CASSQESGANVLTF. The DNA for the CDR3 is TGCGCCAGCAGCCAAGAATCCGGGGCCAACGTCCTGACTTTC.

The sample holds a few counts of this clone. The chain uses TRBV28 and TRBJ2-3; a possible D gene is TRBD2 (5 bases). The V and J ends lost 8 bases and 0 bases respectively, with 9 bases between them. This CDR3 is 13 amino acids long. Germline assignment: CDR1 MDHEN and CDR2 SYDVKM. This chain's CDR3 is CASEERSTDTQYF. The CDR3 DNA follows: TGTGCCAGCGAGGAGCGGAGCACAGATACGCAGTATTTT.

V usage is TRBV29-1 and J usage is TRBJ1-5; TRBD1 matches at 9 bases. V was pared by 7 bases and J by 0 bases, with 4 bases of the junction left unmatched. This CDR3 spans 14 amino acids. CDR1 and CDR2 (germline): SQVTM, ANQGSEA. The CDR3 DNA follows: TGCAGCGCCCGACAGGGGGATAGCAATCAGCCCCAGCATTTT. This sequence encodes CSARQGDSNQPQHF.

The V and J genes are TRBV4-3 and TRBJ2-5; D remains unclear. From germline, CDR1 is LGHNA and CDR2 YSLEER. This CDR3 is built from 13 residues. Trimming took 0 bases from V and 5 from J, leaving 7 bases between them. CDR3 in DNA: TGCGCCAGCAGCCAAGACCGGTGGGAGACCCAGTACTTC. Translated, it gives CASSQDRWETQYF.

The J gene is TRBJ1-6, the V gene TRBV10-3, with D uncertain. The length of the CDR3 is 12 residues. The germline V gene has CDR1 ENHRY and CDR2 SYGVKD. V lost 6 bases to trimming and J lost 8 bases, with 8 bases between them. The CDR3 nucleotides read TGTGCCATCAGACCGGAGGATTCACCCCTCCACTTT. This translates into CAIRPEDSPLHF.

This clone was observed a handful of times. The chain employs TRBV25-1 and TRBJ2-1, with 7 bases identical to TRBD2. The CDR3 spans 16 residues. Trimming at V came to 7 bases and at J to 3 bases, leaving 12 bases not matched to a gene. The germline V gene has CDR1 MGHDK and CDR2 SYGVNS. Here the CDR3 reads CASTRTGGPIYNEQFF. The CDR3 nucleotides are TGTGCCAGCACCAGGACGGGAGGCCCAATCTACAATGAGCAGTTCTTC.

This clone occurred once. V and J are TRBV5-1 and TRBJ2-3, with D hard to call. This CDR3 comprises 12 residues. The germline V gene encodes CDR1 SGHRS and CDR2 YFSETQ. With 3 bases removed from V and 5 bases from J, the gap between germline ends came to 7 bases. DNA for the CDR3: TGCGCCAGCAGCTCCGAAGTAGATACGCAGTATTTT. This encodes CASSSEVDTQYF.

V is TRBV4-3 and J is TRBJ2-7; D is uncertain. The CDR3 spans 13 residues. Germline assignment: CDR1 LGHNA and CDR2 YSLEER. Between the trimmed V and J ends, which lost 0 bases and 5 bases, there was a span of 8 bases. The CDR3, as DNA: TGCGCCAGCAGCCAAGATATCCGGGACGAGCAGTACTTC. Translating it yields CASSQDIRDEQYF.

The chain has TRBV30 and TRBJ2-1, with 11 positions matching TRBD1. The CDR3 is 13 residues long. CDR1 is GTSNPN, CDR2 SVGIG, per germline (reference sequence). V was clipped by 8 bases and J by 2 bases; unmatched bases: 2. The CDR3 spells CAGDRGTYNEQFF. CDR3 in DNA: TGTGCCGGGGACAGGGGGACCTACAATGAGCAGTTCTTC.

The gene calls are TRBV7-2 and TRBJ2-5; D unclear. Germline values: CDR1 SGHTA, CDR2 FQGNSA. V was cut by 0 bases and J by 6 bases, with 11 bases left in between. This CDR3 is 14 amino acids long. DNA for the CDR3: TGTGCCAGCAGCTTAGCCCAGCCCGGGCAGACCCAGTACTTC. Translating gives CASSLAQPGQTQYF.

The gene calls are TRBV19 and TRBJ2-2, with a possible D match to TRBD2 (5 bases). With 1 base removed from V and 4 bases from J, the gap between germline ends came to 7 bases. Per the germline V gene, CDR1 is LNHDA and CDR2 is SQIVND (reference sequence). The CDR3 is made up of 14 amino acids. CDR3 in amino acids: CASSIAEVTGELFF. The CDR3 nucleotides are TGTGCCAGTAGTATAGCGGAGGTCACCGGGGAGCTGTTTTTT. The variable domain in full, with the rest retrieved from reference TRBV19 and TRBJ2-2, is DGGITQSPKYLFRKEGQNVTLSCEQNLNHDAMYWYRQDPGQGLRLIYYSQIVNDFQKGDIAEGYSVSREKKESFPLTVTSAQKNPTAFYLCASSIAEVTGELFFGEGSRLTVL.

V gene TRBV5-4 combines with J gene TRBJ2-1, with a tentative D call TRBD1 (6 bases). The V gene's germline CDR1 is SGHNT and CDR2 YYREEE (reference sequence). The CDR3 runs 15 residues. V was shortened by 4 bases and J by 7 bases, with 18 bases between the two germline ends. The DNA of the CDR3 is TGTGCCAGCAGCCACACCGGGACAACGGGGAATGAGCAGTTCTTC. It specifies CASSHTGTTGNEQFF.

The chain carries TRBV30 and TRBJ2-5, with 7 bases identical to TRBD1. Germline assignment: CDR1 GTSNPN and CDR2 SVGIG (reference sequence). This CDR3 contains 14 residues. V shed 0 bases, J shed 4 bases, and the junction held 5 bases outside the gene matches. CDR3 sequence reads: CAWSVRAGGETQYF. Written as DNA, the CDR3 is TGTGCCTGGAGTGTTAGGGCAGGGGGAGAGACCCAGTACTTC. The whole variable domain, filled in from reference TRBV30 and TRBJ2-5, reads SQTIHQWPATLVQPVGSPLSLECTVEGTSNPNLYWYRQAAGRGLQLLFYSVGIGQISSEVPQNLSASRPQDRQFILSSKKLLLSDSGFYLCAWSVRAGGETQYFGPGTRLLVL.

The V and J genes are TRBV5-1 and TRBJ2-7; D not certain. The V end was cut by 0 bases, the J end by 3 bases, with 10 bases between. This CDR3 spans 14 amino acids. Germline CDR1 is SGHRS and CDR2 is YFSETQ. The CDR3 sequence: CASSLVAEHYEQYF. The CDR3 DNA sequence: TGCGCCAGCAGCTTGGTTGCGGAGCACTACGAGCAGTACTTC. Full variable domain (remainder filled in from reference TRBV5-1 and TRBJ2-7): KAGVTQTPRYLIKTRGQQVTLSCSPISGHRSVSWYQQTPGQGLQFLFEYFSETQRNKGNFPGRFSGRQFSNSRSEMNVSTLELGDSALYLCASSLVAEHYEQYFGPGTRLTVT.

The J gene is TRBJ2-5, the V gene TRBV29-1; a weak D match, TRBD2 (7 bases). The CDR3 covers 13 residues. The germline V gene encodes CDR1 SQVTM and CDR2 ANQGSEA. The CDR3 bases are TGCACCGTGCAGGCGGGGGCGCAAGAGACCCAGTACTTC. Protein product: CTVQAGAQETQYF.

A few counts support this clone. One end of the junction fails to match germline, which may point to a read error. The CDR3 loop is CSVEDRSWGYEQYF. CDR3 nucleotide sequence: TGCAGCGTAGAAGACAGGTCCTGGGGGTACGAGCAGTACTTC. The chain couples TRBV29-1 to TRBJ2-7; D might be TRBD1 (6 bases). CDR1 is SQVTM and CDR2 is ANQGSEA in the germline V gene. This CDR3 spans 14 amino acids.

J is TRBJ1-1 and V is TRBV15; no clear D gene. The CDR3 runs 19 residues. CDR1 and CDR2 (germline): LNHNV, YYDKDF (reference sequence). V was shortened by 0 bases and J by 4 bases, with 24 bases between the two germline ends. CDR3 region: CATSRDLDSARAHGTEAFF. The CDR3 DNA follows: TGTGCCACCAGCAGAGATCTAGACTCCGCAAGGGCTCACGGCACTGAAGCTTTCTTT.

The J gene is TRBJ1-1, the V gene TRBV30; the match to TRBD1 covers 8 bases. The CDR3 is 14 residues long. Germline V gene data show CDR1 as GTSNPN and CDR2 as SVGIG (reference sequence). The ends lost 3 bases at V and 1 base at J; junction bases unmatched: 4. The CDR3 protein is CAWRPGGSNTEAFF. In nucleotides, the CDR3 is TGTGCCTGGAGGCCAGGGGGCTCGAACACTGAAGCTTTCTTT.

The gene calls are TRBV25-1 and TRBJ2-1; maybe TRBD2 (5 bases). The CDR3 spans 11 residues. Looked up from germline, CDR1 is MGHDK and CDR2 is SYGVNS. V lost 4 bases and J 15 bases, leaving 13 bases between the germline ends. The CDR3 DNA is TGTGCCAGCAGTGCAGGACGGGGTCCGTTCTTC. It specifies CASSAGRGPFF.

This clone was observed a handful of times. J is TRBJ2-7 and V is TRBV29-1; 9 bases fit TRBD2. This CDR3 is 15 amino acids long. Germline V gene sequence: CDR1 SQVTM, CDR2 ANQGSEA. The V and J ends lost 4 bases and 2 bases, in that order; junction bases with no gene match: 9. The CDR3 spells CSVAVGASGTYEQYF. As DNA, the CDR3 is TGCAGCGTTGCTGTCGGGGCTAGCGGGACCTACGAGCAGTACTTC.

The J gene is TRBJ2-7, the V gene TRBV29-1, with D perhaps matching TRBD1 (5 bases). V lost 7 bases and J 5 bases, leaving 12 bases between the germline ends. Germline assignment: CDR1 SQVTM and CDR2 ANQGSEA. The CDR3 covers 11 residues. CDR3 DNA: TGCAGCGGCGGTTGGGGCCACGAGCAGTACTTC. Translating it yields CSGGWGHEQYF.

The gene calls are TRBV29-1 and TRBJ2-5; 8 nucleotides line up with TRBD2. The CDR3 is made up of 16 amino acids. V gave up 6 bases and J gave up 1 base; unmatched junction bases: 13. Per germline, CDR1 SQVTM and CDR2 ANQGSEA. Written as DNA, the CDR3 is TGCAGCGTCAAGGGCGGCGAGCGGGGGCCCCAAGAGACCCAGTACTTC. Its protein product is CSVKGGERGPQETQYF.

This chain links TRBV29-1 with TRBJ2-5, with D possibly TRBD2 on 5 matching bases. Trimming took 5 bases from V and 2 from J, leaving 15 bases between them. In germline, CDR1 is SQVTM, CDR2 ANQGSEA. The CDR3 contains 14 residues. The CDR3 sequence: CSVYPGNHQETQYF. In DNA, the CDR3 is TGCAGCGTTTACCCGGGAAACCATCAAGAGACCCAGTACTTC.